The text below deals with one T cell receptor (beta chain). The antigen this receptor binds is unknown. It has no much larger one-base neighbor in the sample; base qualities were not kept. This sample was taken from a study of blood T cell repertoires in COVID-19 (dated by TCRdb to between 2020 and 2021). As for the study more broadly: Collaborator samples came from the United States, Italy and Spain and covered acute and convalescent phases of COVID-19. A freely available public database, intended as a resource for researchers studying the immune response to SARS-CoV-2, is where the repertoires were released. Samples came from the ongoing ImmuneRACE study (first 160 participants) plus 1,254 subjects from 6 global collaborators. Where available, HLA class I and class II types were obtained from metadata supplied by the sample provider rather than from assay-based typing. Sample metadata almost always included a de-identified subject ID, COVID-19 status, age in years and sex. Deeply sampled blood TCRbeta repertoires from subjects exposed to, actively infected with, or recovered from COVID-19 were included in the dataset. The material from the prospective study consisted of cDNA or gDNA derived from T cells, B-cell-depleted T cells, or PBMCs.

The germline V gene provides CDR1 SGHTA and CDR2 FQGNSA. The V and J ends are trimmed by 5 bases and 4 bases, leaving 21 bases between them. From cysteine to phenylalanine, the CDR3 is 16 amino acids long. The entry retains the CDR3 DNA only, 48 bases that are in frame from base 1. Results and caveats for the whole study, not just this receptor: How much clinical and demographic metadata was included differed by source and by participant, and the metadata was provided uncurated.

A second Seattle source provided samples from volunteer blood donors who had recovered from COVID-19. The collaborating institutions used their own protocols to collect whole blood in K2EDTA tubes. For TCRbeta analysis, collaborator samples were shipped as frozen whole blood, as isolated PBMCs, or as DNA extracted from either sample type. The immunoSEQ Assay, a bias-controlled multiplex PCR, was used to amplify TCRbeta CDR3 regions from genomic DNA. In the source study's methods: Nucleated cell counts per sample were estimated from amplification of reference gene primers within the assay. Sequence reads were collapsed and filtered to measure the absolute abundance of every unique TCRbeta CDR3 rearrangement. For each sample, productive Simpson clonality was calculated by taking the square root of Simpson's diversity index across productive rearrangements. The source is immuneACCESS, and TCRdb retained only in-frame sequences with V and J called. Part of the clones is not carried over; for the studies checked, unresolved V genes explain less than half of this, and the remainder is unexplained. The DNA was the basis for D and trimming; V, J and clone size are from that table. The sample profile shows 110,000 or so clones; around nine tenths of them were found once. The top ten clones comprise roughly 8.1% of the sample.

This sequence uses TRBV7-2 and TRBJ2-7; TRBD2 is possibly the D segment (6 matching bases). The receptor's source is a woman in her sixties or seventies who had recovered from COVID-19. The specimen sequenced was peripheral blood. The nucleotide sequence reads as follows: TGTGCCAGCAGCGTCGTCTTAGCGGAGTTGGTTTACGAGCAGTACTTC. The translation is CASSVVLAELVYEQYF.